Presented here are 21 T cell receptor beta chains from one specimen sequenced in a study of a mutant IDH1 vaccine in newly diagnosed glioma. Time point here: week 23, last vaccination. In the vaccine, a single dose held 300 ug of the mutant IDH1 20-mer peptide, along with topical imiquimod. Antigens for these TCRs are unknown. Sequencing was performed with immunoSEQ multiplex PCR; in TCRdb, only in-frame clones are kept and a portion is missing. In the table there are roughly 51,000 clones, around 80% of which are singletons. Sequencing used PBMCs, obtained from a glioma patient whose treatment included an IDH1 peptide vaccine. The receptors stem from a woman aged 40 to 50 with glioma. Some clones in this sample may be carry-over from other donors' samples.

The chain has TRBV6-5 and TRBJ1-6; 9 nucleotides match TRBD1. Germline V gene sequence: CDR1 MNHEY, CDR2 SVGAGI. This CDR3 has 14 amino acids. The V segment lost 5 bases and the J segment 10 bases; nucleotides outside the gene matches: 6. The CDR3 bases are TGTGCCAGCAGTAGGGACAGGGTTCGGTCACCCCTCCACTTT. Protein: CASSRDRVRSPLHF.

This chain uses TRBV6-6 with TRBJ2-1; 8 nucleotides line up with TRBD1. The CDR3 length is 16 residues. V shed 4 bases, J shed 5 bases, and the junction held 10 bases outside the gene matches. Per the germline V gene, CDR1 is MNHNY and CDR2 is SVGAGI (reference sequence). The CDR3 is CASSSHPGGGHNEQFF. DNA of the CDR3: TGTGCCAGCAGTTCCCATCCAGGGGGCGGACACAATGAGCAGTTCTTC.

DNA of the CDR3: TGTGCCAGCAGTGATGCCGGGGGCCGAAACATTCAGTACTTC. Translating it yields CASSDAGGRNIQYF. This chain links TRBV6-1 with TRBJ2-4; tentatively, D is TRBD1 or TRBD2 (6 bases each). CDR3 length: 14 residues. Trimming pared 3 bases from V and 6 bases from J, leaving 12 bases between. In germline, CDR1 is MNHNS, CDR2 SASEGT.

V and J are TRBV29-1 and TRBJ2-1, with D tentatively TRBD2 (6 bases). The CDR3 is made up of 12 amino acids. V gave up 7 bases and J gave up 7 bases, with 14 bases separating them. Looked up from germline, CDR1 is SQVTM and CDR2 is ANQGSEA. This CDR3 is CSARPGGNEQFF. The CDR3 region has the DNA TGCAGCGCCCGTCCTGGGGGGAATGAGCAGTTCTTC.

This clone was picked up a small number of times. J is TRBJ1-1 and V is TRBV19; 8 bases map to TRBD1. The V gene's germline CDR1 is LNHDA and CDR2 SQIVND (reference sequence). The CDR3 runs to 16 residues. V gave up 3 bases and J gave up 1 base; unmatched junction bases: 7. The CDR3: CASSMQGQAENTEAFF. The DNA for the CDR3 is TGTGCCAGTAGTATGCAGGGACAGGCCGAGAACACTGAAGCTTTCTTT.

V is TRBV18 and J is TRBJ1-3; D might be TRBD1 (6 bases). The CDR3 loop spans 19 amino acids. The germline V gene encodes CDR1 KGHSH and CDR2 LQKENI. Trimming cost V 4 bases and J 0 bases, with 22 bases left between them. CDR3 loop: CASSLPRGLLSVSGNTIYF. In nucleotides, the CDR3 is TGTGCCAGCTCACTTCCGCGGGGGCTACTTTCTGTCTCTGGAAACACCATATATTTT.

The DNA for the CDR3 is TGTGCCATCATCCTTCCAGGAGGAGGCTACACCTTC. Translation gives CAIILPGGGYTF. The chain recombines TRBV10-3 with TRBJ1-2, with D unresolved. This CDR3 is built from 12 residues. The germline V gene has CDR1 ENHRY and CDR2 SYGVKD. Between the trimmed V and J ends, which lost 7 bases and 8 bases, there was a span of 14 bases.

This clone occurred a few times. CDR3: CASSAWTGRGYTF. The CDR3 nucleotides are TGTGCCAGCAGTGCCTGGACAGGGAGGGGCTACACCTTC. This chain links TRBV9 with TRBJ1-2; TRBD1 agrees at 8 bases. This CDR3 is 13 amino acids long. Germline V gene sequence: CDR1 SGDLS, CDR2 YYNGEE. Trimming cost V 5 bases and J 8 bases; bases outside gene matches: 8.

This rearrangement joins TRBV2 to TRBJ1-6, with TRBD1 matching 7 bases. Germline trimming cut 7 bases from V and 5 bases from J; bases unmatched to any gene: 2. Germline V gives CDR1 SNHLY, CDR2 FYNNEI. The CDR3 is 13 amino acids. The CDR3: CASTDRNNSPLHF. The CDR3 nucleotides are TGTGCCAGCACGGACAGGAATAATTCACCCCTCCACTTT.

The CDR3 bases are TGTGCCAGCAGCCACCGGTGGGGGAGCTCCTACGAGCAGTACTTC. This translates into CASSHRWGSSYEQYF. V and J are TRBV7-8 and TRBJ2-7; D tentatively reads TRBD1 or TRBD2 (5 bases each). V was clipped by 5 bases and J by 0 bases, with 14 bases between them. Germline-derived CDR1 and CDR2 are SGHVS and FQNEAQ. The CDR3 contains 15 residues.

V is TRBV7-9 and J is TRBJ2-7; D gene ambiguous. The CDR3 loop spans 13 amino acids. Germline assignment: CDR1 SEHNR and CDR2 FQNEAQ (reference sequence). Deletions cut 1 base from V and 7 bases from J, with 11 bases between. This CDR3 is CASSLGPSREQYF. The CDR3 DNA reads TGTGCCAGCAGCTTAGGGCCCTCTCGGGAGCAGTACTTC.

The rearrangement uses TRBV28 and TRBJ1-5; 7 positions agree with TRBD1. The J segment lost 3 bases and the V segment lost 5 bases, leaving 1 base of the junction unmatched. The CDR3 spans 13 residues. CDR1 is MDHEN and CDR2 is SYDVKM in the germline V gene. The CDR3 DNA reads as TGTGCCAGCAGTGGACAGGTCAATCAGCCCCAGCATTTT. It is translated as CASSGQVNQPQHF.

This chain uses TRBV9 with TRBJ1-2, with TRBD1 as a possible D gene (5 bases). Trimming shortened V by 0 bases and J by 4 bases, and 13 bases separated the two germline ends. This CDR3 region has 15 residues. CDR1 SGDLS and CDR2 YYNGEE come from the germline V gene. CDR3 nucleotides: TGTGCCAGCAGCGTAGCTCATGGGGGAGGCTATGGCTACACCTTC. The encoded protein is CASSVAHGGGYGYTF.

The CDR3 protein is CASSQERSLGTGEGYTF. The CDR3 DNA reads as TGCGCCAGCAGCCAAGAACGGTCCTTGGGGACAGGGGAAGGCTACACCTTC. This chain connects TRBV4-1 to TRBJ1-2, with 10 positions matching TRBD1. This CDR3 has 17 amino acids. V shed 0 bases, J shed 8 bases, and the junction held 12 bases outside the gene matches. CDR1 and CDR2 (germline): MGHRA, YSYEKL.

This clone was seen just once. V usage is TRBV5-5 and J usage is TRBJ1-4; D call uncertain. The germline V and J ends were trimmed by 2 bases and 0 bases, with 8 bases remaining between them. CDR1 and CDR2 from the germline V gene are SGHKS and YYEKEE (reference sequence). This CDR3 has 15 amino acids. In DNA form, the CDR3 reads TGTGCCAGCAGCTTATACCAGTCAACTAATGAAAAACTGTTTTTT. This encodes CASSLYQSTNEKLFF.

The genes are TRBV5-1 and TRBJ1-5; the D is unclear. CDR3 length: 15 amino acids. V was clipped by 2 bases and J by 0 bases, with 9 bases between them. Germline V lookup: CDR1 SGHRS, CDR2 YFSETQ. The CDR3 nucleotides are TGCGCCAGCAGCTTCGAGGGATATAGCAATCAGCCCCAGCATTTT. Its protein product is CASSFEGYSNQPQHF.

This rearrangement joins TRBV7-2 to TRBJ2-1; no clear D. Trimming took off 1 base at V and 0 bases at J, with 10 bases between the two ends. CDR1 and CDR2 (germline): SGHTA, FQGNSA. The length of the CDR3 is 16 residues. CDR3 in amino acids: CASSLGWDSSYNEQFF. CDR3 DNA sequence: TGTGCCAGCAGCTTAGGGTGGGATAGCTCCTACAATGAGCAGTTCTTC.

This chain links TRBV6-5 with TRBJ1-2; 7 bases agree with TRBD1. Germline trimming cut 2 bases from V and 8 bases from J; bases unmatched to any gene: 5. The length of the CDR3 is 13 residues. From germline, CDR1 is MNHEY and CDR2 SVGAGI. The CDR3: CASSYATGNGYTF. The CDR3 coding sequence is TGTGCCAGCAGTTACGCGACAGGGAACGGCTACACCTTC.

CDR3 amino acids: CASARAGGYEQYF. DNA for the CDR3: TGCGCCAGCGCCCGGGCCGGAGGCTACGAGCAGTACTTC. The chain recombines TRBV5-1 with TRBJ2-7, with a weak D call TRBD2 (5 bases). Germline CDR1 reads SGHRS; CDR2 reads YFSETQ. The CDR3 sequence is 13 residues long. The V and J ends lost 7 bases and 3 bases respectively, with 14 bases between them.

J is TRBJ1-2 and V is TRBV6-5, with D unclear. Per the germline V gene, CDR1 is MNHEY and CDR2 is SVGAGI. The V end was cut by 4 bases, the J end by 8 bases, with 11 bases between. The CDR3 is 12 residues long. CDR3 sequence: CASSFRSGGYTF. In nucleotides, the CDR3 is TGTGCCAGCAGTTTCAGGTCCGGGGGCTACACCTTC.

This clone was detected once. The chain employs TRBV9 and TRBJ2-3; D is unclear. CDR1 is SGDLS and CDR2 is YYNGEE in the germline V gene. V gave up 7 bases and J gave up 1 base, with 16 bases separating them. The CDR3 length is 15 residues. Here the CDR3 DNA reads TGTGCCAGCGGGCACGGTTCGTCGGGCACAGATACGCAGTATTTT. It codes for CASGHGSSGTDTQYF.